Given below is one T cell receptor (beta chain) in context. Generated by immunoSEQ multiplex PCR, the TCRdb table keeps only in-frame clones and is missing some. The data hold around 500,000 clones, with 75% to 85% observed a single time. These data come from a study of shared clonotypes between healthy human individuals. The wider study: Ranging from 18 to 49 in age, donors were two women and three men.

The source material was PBMCs. The receptor's source is a woman between 40 and 55 years old in good health. Some clones in this sample may be carry-over from other donors' samples.

In nucleotides, the CDR3 is TGTGCCAGCAGTTACTCCACCCAAAACACTGAAGCTTTCTTT. Residues: CASSYSTQNTEAFF. The chain carries TRBV6-5 and TRBJ1-1; D is ambiguous. This CDR3 contains 14 residues. Per germline, CDR1 MNHEY and CDR2 SVGAGI. With 0 bases removed from V and 2 bases from J, the gap between germline ends came to 7 bases.